The source of this T cell receptor (beta chain) is a study of cytomegalovirus exposure and HLA in healthy donors. Germline CDR1 is MDHEN and CDR2 is SYDVKM. The V end lost 3 bases, the J end lost 2 bases, and 14 bases lay between the germline ends. The CDR3 runs 16 residues. Method: immunoSEQ multiplex PCR; TCRdb's copy keeps in-frame clones and lacks some. The table records about 65,000 clones, about 94% of them present only once. Remarks on this clone: Antigen: not known.

Broader study findings: Overall, approximately 150 TCR beta chains were annotated as cytomegalovirus-associated. Most TCR sequences proved rare, with some public TCRs found in many donors.

This receptor was obtained from a man aged 18 to 29 in good health and CMV-seropositive. The chain joins TRBV28 to TRBJ1-5, with TRBD1 as a possible D gene (6 bases). The material sequenced was PBMCs. This CDR3 reads CASSLRGRGGNQPQHF. In DNA, the CDR3 is TGTGCCAGCAGTTTGAGAGGCAGGGGTGGCAATCAGCCCCAGCATTTT.